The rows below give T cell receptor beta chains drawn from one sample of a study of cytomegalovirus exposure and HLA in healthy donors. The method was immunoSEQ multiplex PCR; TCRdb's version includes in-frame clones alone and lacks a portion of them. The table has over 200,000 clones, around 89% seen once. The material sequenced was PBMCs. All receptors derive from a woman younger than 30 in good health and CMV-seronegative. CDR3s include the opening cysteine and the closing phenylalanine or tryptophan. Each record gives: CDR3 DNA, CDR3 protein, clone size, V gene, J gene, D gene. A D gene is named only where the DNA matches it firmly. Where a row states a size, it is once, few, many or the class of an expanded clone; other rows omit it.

cdr3_nt: TGTGCCAGCAGTGAAGCGATAGATCAGGGGGCACGAACTGAAGCTTTCTTT; cdr3_aa: CASSEAIDQGARTEAFF; clone_size: NA; v_call: TRBV2; j_call: TRBJ1-1; d_call: TRBD1
cdr3_nt: TGCGCCAGCAGCTCCGGGATGAACACTGAAGCTTTCTTT; cdr3_aa: CASSSGMNTEAFF; clone_size: NA; v_call: TRBV5-1; j_call: TRBJ1-1; d_call: NA
cdr3_nt: TGTGCCTGGAGTGCCCATGGGCACCTAAACTATGGCTACACCTTC; cdr3_aa: CAWSAHGHLNYGYTF; clone_size: NA; v_call: TRBV30; j_call: TRBJ1-2; d_call: NA
cdr3_nt: TGTGCCTGGGCCCCCTCGGGAGAAGCAACGGGTGAGCAGTTCTTC; cdr3_aa: CAWAPSGEATGEQFF; clone_size: NA; v_call: TRBV30; j_call: TRBJ2-1; d_call: NA
cdr3_nt: TGTGCCAGCAGTGAACGGGCGGGTCCCTATGGCTACACCTTC; cdr3_aa: CASSERAGPYGYTF; clone_size: NA; v_call: TRBV2; j_call: TRBJ1-2; d_call: NA
cdr3_nt: TGTGCCAGCAGCTCGACAGGGGGCGGGAGTTCACCCCTCCACTTT; cdr3_aa: CASSSTGGGSSPLHF; clone_size: NA; v_call: TRBV13; j_call: TRBJ1-6; d_call: TRBD1
cdr3_nt: TGCAGCGTTGTTGCAGCCAACTACGAGCAGTACTTC; cdr3_aa: CSVVAANYEQYF; clone_size: NA; v_call: TRBV29-1; j_call: TRBJ2-7; d_call: NA
cdr3_nt: TGCGCCAGCAGCCATGGGACAGGCACTTCCTACGAGCAGTACTTC; cdr3_aa: CASSHGTGTSYEQYF; clone_size: NA; v_call: TRBV4-1; j_call: TRBJ2-7; d_call: TRBD1
cdr3_nt: TGTGCCAGCAGTTCCGCATGGGCGGGAGAAAACGAGCAGTTCTTC; cdr3_aa: CASSSAWAGENEQFF; clone_size: NA; v_call: TRBV6-5; j_call: TRBJ2-1; d_call: TRBD2
cdr3_nt: TGTGCCAGCAGCCAAGAGGGTATTAGTGGGCCCGGGGAGCTGTTTTTT; cdr3_aa: CASSQEGISGPGELFF; clone_size: NA; v_call: TRBV4-2; j_call: TRBJ2-2; d_call: NA
cdr3_nt: TGTGCCAGCAGCTCCCATCCACATTCGAACACTGAAGCTTTCTTT; cdr3_aa: CASSSHPHSNTEAFF; clone_size: once; v_call: TRBV7-6; j_call: TRBJ1-1; d_call: NA
cdr3_nt: TGTGCCAGCAGTGATCAAGGGGTCGAGACAGATACGCAGTATTTT; cdr3_aa: CASSDQGVETDTQYF; clone_size: NA; v_call: TRBV2; j_call: TRBJ2-3; d_call: NA
cdr3_nt: TGTGCCAGTCGAACAGGGGTGGAGACCCAGTACTTC; cdr3_aa: CASRTGVETQYF; clone_size: NA; v_call: TRBV6-5; j_call: TRBJ2-5; d_call: TRBD1
cdr3_nt: TGTGCCAGCAGCCCGACTAGCGGGGTCTACGAGCAGTACTTC; cdr3_aa: CASSPTSGVYEQYF; clone_size: NA; v_call: TRBV7-6; j_call: TRBJ2-7; d_call: TRBD2
cdr3_nt: TGTGCCAGTAGTAGCGGACAGGGGGGCAATCAGCCCCAGCATTTT; cdr3_aa: CASSSGQGGNQPQHF; clone_size: NA; v_call: TRBV19; j_call: TRBJ1-5; d_call: TRBD1
cdr3_nt: TGTGCCAGCAGTGAATCTAGAGGGGGGGCCACAGATACGCAGTATTTT; cdr3_aa: CASSESRGGATDTQYF; clone_size: NA; v_call: TRBV6-4; j_call: TRBJ2-3; d_call: NA
cdr3_nt: TGCGCCAGCAGCCAAGATGGAACTAGCGGGAGGGAATACAATGAGCAGTTCTTC; cdr3_aa: CASSQDGTSGREYNEQFF; clone_size: NA; v_call: TRBV4-1; j_call: TRBJ2-1; d_call: TRBD2
cdr3_nt: TGCAGCGTCCGCGCAGGGACAGAGAACACTGAAGCTTTCTTT; cdr3_aa: CSVRAGTENTEAFF; clone_size: NA; v_call: TRBV29-1; j_call: TRBJ1-1; d_call: TRBD1
cdr3_nt: TGTGCCAGCAGCCAAGACGAGGCGGGCGTCACAGATACGCAGTATTTT; cdr3_aa: CASSQDEAGVTDTQYF; clone_size: NA; v_call: TRBV4-2; j_call: TRBJ2-3; d_call: NA
cdr3_nt: TGTGCCAGCAGCGCGGGAGGGCATGAGCAGTTCTTC; cdr3_aa: CASSAGGHEQFF; clone_size: NA; v_call: TRBV13; j_call: TRBJ2-1; d_call: TRBD2
cdr3_nt: TGTGCCAGCACAACCACAGGTTCCTCCGGGGAGCTGTTTTTT; cdr3_aa: CASTTTGSSGELFF; clone_size: NA; v_call: TRBV27; j_call: TRBJ2-2; d_call: NA
cdr3_nt: TGTGCCAGCAGTTACTCACAGGGTTCCTCCTACGAGCAGTACTTC; cdr3_aa: CASSYSQGSSYEQYF; clone_size: NA; v_call: TRBV6-5; j_call: TRBJ2-7; d_call: NA
cdr3_nt: TGTGCCAGCAGCCCGCGGAGTGGGAGCTATGGCTACACCTTC; cdr3_aa: CASSPRSGSYGYTF; clone_size: NA; v_call: TRBV7-6; j_call: TRBJ1-2; d_call: NA
cdr3_nt: TGTGCCAGCACGACAGGGGGGGCAGATACGCAGTATTTT; cdr3_aa: CASTTGGADTQYF; clone_size: NA; v_call: TRBV2; j_call: TRBJ2-3; d_call: TRBD1
cdr3_nt: TGTGCCAGCAGTGGCTTGGGGCGGGGGGATCAGCCCCAGCATTTT; cdr3_aa: CASSGLGRGDQPQHF; clone_size: NA; v_call: TRBV28; j_call: TRBJ1-5; d_call: NA
cdr3_nt: TGTGCCAGCAGCTTAGTGGCTAGCGGGAGCACAGATACGCAGTATTTT; cdr3_aa: CASSLVASGSTDTQYF; clone_size: NA; v_call: TRBV7-2; j_call: TRBJ2-3; d_call: TRBD2
cdr3_nt: TGTGCCAGTAGTAGGGAACTTCTAGCGGGAGGGGTTCCGGATTACGAGCAGTACTTC; cdr3_aa: CASSRELLAGGVPDYEQYF; clone_size: NA; v_call: TRBV19; j_call: TRBJ2-7; d_call: TRBD2